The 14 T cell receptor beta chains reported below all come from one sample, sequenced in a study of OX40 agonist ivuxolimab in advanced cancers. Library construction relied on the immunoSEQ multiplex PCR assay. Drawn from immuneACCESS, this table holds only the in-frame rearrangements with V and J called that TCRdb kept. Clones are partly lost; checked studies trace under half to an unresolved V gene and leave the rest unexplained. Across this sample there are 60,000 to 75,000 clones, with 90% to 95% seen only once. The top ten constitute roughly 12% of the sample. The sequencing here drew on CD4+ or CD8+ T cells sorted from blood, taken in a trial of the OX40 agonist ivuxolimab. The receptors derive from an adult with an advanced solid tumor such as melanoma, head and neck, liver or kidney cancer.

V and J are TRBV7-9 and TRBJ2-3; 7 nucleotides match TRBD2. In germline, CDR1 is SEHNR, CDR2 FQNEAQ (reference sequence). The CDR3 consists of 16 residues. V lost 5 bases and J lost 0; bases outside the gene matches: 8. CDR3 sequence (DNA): TGTGCCAGCAGCCAACCGGGGGGAACTAGCACAGATACGCAGTATTTT. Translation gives CASSQPGGTSTDTQYF.

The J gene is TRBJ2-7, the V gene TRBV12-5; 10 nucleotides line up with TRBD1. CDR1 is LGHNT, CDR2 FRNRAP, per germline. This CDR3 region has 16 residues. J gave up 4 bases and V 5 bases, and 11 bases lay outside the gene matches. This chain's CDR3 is CASGLTRQGAMYEQYF. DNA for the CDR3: TGTGCTAGTGGTCTCACACGACAGGGGGCGATGTACGAGCAGTACTTC.

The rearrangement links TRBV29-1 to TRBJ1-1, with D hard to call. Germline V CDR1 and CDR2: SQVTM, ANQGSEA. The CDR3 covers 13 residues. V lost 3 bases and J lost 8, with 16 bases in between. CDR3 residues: CSVEGRTPYEAFF. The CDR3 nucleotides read TGCAGCGTTGAGGGCCGAACACCCTACGAAGCTTTCTTT. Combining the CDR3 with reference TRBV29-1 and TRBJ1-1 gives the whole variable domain SAVISQKPSRDICQRGTSLTIQCQVDSQVTMMFWYRQQPGQSLTLIATANQGSEATYESGFVIDKFPISRPNLTFSTLTVSNMSPEDSSIYLCSVEGRTPYEAFFGQGTRLTVV.

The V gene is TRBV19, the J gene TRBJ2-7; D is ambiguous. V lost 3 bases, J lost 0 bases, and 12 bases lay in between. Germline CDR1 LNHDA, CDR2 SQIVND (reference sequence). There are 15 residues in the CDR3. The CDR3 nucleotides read TGTGCCAGTAGTATGGTGGGGTCTCACTCCTACGAGCAGTACTTC. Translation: CASSMVGSHSYEQYF.

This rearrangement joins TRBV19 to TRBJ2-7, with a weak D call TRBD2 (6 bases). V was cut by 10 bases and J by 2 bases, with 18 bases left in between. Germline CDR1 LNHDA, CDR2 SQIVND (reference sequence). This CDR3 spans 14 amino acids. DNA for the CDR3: TGTGCCACTAGGGAGGCGGATGGTGCCTACGAGCAGTACTTC. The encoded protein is CATREADGAYEQYF. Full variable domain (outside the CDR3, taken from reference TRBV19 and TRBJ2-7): DGGITQSPKYLFRKEGQNVTLSCEQNLNHDAMYWYRQDPGQGLRLIYYSQIVNDFQKGDIAEGYSVSREKKESFPLTVTSAQKNPTAFYLCATREADGAYEQYFGPGTRLTVT.

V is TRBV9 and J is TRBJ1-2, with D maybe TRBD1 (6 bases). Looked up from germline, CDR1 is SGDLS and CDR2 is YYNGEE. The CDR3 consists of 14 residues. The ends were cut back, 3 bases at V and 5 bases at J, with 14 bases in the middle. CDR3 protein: CASSAIDGQYGYTF. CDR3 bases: TGTGCCAGCAGCGCTATTGACGGACAGTATGGCTACACCTTC.

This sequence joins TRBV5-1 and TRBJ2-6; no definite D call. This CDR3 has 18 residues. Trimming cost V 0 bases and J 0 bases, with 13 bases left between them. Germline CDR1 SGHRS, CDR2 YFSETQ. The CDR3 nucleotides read TGCGCCAGCAGCTTGGGATTTGGACGGAGCTCTGGGGCCAACGTCCTGACTTTC. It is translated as CASSLGFGRSSGANVLTF.

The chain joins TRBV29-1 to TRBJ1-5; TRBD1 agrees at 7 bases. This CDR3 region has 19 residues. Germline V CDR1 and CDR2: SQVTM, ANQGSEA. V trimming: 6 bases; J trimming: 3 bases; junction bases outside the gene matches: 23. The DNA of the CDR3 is TGCAGCGTCCCTAGGGGAGCGGGGAAGGGGGCCTTGTCCAATCAGCCCCAGCATTTT. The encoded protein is CSVPRGAGKGALSNQPQHF.

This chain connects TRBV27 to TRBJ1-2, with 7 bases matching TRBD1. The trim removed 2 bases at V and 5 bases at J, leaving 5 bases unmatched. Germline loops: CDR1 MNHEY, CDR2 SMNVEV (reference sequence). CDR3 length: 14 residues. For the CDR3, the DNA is TGTGCCAGCAGTTTAAGAAGGACAGGATATGGCTACACCTTC. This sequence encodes CASSLRRTGYGYTF.

The CDR3 sequence: CSGTGENTGELFF. Written as DNA, the CDR3 is TGCAGCGGAACAGGGGAGAATACCGGGGAGCTGTTTTTT. The gene calls are TRBV29-1 and TRBJ2-2; 7 bases align to TRBD1. The CDR3 spans 13 residues. In germline, CDR1 is SQVTM, CDR2 ANQGSEA. Losses at the gene ends were 7 bases for V and 5 bases for J; bases not matched to a gene: 7.

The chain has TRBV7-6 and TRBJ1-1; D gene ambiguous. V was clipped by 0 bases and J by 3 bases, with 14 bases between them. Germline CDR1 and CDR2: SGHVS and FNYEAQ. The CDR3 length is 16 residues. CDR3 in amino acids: CASSLANEIMDTEAFF. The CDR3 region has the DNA TGTGCCAGCAGCTTAGCGAACGAAATTATGGACACTGAAGCTTTCTTT.

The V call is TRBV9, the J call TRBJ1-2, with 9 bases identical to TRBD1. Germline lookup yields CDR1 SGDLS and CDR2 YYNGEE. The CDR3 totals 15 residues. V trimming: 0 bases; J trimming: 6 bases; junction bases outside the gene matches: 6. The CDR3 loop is CASSVGQGVWDGYTF. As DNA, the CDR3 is TGTGCCAGCAGCGTAGGACAGGGGGTTTGGGATGGCTACACCTTC. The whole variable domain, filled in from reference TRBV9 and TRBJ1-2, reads DSGVTQTPKHLITATGQRVTLRCSPRSGDLSVYWYQQSLDQGLQFLIQYYNGEERAKGNILERFSAQQFPDLHSELNLSSLELGDSALYFCASSVGQGVWDGYTFGSGTRLTVV.

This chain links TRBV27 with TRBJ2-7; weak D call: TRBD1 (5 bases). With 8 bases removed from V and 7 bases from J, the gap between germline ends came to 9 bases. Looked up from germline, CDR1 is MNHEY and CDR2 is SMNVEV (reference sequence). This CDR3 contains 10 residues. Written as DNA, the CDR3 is TGTGCCAGCGGGCAGGGTGAGCAGTACTTC. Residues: CASGQGEQYF.

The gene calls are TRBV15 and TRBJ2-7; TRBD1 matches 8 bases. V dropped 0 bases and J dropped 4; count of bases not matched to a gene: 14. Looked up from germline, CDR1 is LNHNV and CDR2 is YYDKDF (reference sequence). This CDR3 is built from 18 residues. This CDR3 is CATSRDYDSGQEGYEQYF. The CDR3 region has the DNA TGTGCCACCAGCAGAGATTACGATTCGGGACAGGAGGGATACGAGCAGTACTTC.